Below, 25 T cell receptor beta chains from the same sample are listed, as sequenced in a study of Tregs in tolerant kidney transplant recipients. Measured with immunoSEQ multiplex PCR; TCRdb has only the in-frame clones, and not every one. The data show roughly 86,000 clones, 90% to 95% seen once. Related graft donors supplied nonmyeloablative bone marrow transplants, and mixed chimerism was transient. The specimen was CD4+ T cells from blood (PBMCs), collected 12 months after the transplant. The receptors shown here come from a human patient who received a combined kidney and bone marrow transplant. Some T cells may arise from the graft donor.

CDR3 protein: CASSFSGSDTDTQYF. The CDR3 nucleotides read TGTGCCAGCAGCTTTAGCGGGTCGGACACAGATACGCAGTATTTT. V and J are TRBV6-5 and TRBJ2-3, with TRBD2 matching over 7 bases. The CDR3 extends over 15 amino acids. V shed 6 bases and J 2 bases; nucleotides not matched to a gene: 8. Per germline, CDR1 MNHEY and CDR2 SVGAGI.

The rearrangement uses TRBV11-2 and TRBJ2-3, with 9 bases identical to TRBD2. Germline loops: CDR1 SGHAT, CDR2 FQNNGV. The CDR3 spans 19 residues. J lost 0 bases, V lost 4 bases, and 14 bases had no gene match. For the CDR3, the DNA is TGTGCCAGCAGCTGGCTAGCGGGAACACCAAGAATTAGCACAGATACGCAGTATTTT. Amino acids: CASSWLAGTPRISTDTQYF.

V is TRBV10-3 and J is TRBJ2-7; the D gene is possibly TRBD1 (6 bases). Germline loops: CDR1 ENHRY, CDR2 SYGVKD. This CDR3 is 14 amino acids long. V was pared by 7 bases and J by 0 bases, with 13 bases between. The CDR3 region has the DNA TGTGCCATCACCGGGACAAACTACTCCTACGAGCAGTACTTC. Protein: CAITGTNYSYEQYF.

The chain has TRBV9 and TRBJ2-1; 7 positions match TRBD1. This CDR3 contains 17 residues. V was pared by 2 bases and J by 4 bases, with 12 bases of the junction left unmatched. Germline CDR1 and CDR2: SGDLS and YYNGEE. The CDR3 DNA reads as TGTGCCAGCAGCGTCCTCCCCCGGGACAGCTTATACAATGAGCAGTTCTTC. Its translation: CASSVLPRDSLYNEQFF.

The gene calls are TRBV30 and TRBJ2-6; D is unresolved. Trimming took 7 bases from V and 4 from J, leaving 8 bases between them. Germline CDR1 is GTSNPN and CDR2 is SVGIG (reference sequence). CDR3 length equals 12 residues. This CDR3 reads CASQRGANVLTF. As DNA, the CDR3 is TGTGCCTCACAGAGAGGGGCCAACGTCCTGACTTTC.

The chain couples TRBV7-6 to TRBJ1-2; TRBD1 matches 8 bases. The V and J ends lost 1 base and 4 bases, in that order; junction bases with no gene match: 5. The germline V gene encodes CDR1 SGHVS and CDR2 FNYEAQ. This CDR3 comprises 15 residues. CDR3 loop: CASSLGAGGTYGYTF. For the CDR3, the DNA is TGTGCCAGCAGCTTAGGCGCAGGGGGCACCTATGGCTACACCTTC.

The CDR3 nucleotides read TGTGCCAGCAGTTTAAAAGGACAGCGCTCCTACGAGCAGTACTTC. This sequence encodes CASSLKGQRSYEQYF. The chain is built from TRBV27 and TRBJ2-7, with D perhaps TRBD1 (6 bases). CDR1 MNHEY and CDR2 SMNVEV come from the germline V gene (reference sequence). Trimming removed 2 bases at V and 0 bases at J, with 11 bases between. This CDR3 has 15 amino acids.

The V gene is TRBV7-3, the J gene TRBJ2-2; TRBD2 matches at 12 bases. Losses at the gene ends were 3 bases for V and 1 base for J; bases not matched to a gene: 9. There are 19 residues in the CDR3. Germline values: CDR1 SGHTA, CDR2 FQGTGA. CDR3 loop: CASSFQGLAGTGNTGELFF. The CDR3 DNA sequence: TGTGCCAGCAGCTTCCAAGGACTAGCGGGAACGGGGAACACCGGGGAGCTGTTTTTT.

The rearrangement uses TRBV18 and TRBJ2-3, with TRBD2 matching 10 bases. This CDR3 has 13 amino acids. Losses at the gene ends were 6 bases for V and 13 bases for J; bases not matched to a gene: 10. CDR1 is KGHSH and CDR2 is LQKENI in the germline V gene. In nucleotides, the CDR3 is TGTGCCAGCTCTCCCGGGACTAGCGATCGGGAGTATTTT. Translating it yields CASSPGTSDREYF.

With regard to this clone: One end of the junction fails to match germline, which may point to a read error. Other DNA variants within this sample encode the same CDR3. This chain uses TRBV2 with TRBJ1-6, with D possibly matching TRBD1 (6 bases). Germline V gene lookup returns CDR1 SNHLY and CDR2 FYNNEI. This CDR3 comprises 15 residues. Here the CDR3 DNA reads TGTGCCAGCAGCACACAGGGTTCCTATAATTCCCCCCTCCACTTT. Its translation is CASSTQGSYNSPLHF.

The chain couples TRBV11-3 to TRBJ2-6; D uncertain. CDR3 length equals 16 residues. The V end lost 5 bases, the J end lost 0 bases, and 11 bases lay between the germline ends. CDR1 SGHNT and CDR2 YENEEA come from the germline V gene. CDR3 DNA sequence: TGTGCCAGCAGCCCCCTTGACAACTCTGGGGCCAACGTCCTGACTTTC. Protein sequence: CASSPLDNSGANVLTF. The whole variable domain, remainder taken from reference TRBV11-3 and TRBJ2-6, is EAGVVQSPRYKIIEKKQPVAFWCNPISGHNTLYWYLQNLGQGPELLIRYENEEAVDDSQLPKDRFSAERLKGVDSTLKIQPAELGDSAVYLCASSPLDNSGANVLTFGAGSRLTVL.

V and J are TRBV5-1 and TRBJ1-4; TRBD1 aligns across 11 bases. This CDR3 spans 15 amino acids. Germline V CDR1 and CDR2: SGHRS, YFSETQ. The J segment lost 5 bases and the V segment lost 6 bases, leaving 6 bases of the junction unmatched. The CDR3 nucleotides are TGCGCCAGCACAGGACAGGGGGCGCAGAATGAAAAACTGTTTTTT. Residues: CASTGQGAQNEKLFF.

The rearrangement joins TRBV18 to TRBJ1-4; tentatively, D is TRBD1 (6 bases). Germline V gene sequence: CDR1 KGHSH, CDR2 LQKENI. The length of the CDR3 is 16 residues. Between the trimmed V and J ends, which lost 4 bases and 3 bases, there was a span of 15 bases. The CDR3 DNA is TGTGCCAGCTCACTAACCCCGGGACAAGCTAATGAAAAACTGTTTTTT. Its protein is CASSLTPGQANEKLFF.

The chain's CDR3 is CASSLGTGDTYEQYF. DNA for the CDR3: TGTGCCAGCAGCCTAGGGACAGGGGATACCTACGAGCAGTACTTC. V gene TRBV7-3 combines with J gene TRBJ2-7, with 10 nucleotides matching TRBD1. CDR3 length equals 15 residues. J was trimmed by 2 bases and V by 5 bases; bases with no gene match: 6. The V gene's germline CDR1 is SGHTA and CDR2 FQGTGA.

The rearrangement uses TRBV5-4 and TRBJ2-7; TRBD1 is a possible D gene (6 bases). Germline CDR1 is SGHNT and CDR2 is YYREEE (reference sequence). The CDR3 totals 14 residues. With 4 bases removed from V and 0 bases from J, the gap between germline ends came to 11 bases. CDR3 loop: CASSKQGTSYEQYF. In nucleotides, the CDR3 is TGTGCCAGCAGCAAACAGGGAACCTCCTACGAGCAGTACTTC. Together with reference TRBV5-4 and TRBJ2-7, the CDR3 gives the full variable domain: ETGVTQSPTHLIKTRGQQVTLRCSSQSGHNTVSWYQQALGQGPQFIFQYYREEENGRGNFPPRFSGLQFPNYSSELNVNALELDDSALYLCASSKQGTSYEQYFGPGTRLTVT.

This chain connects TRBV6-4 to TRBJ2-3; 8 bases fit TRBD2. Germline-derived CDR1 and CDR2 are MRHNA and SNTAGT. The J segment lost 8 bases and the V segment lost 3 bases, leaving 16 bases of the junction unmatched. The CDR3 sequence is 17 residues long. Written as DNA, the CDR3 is TGTGCCAGCAGTGAAACTTTCCTAGCGGGCCCCCGAAGTACGCAGTATTTT. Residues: CASSETFLAGPRSTQYF.

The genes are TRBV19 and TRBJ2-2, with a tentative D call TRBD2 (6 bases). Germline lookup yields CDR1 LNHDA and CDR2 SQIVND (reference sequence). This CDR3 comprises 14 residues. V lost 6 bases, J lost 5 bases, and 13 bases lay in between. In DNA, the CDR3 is TGTGCCAGTAGCGGGAGTGCACATACCGGGGAGCTGTTTTTT. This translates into CASSGSAHTGELFF.

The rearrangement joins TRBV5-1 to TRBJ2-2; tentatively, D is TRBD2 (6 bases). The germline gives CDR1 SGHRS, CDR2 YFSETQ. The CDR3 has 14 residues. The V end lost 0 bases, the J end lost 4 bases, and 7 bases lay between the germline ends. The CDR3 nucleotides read TGCGCCAGCAGCTTGGTCGGGGGCACCGGGGAGCTGTTTTTT. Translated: CASSLVGGTGELFF.

The CDR3 loop reads CASRRTGNNQPQHF. The DNA for the CDR3 is TGTGCCAGTAGGAGGACAGGGAACAATCAGCCCCAGCATTTT. The chain couples TRBV19 to TRBJ1-5; TRBD1 aligns across 8 bases. V shed 6 bases and J 3 bases; nucleotides not matched to a gene: 4. The CDR3 extends over 14 amino acids. The germline CDR1 and CDR2 sequences are LNHDA and SQIVND (reference sequence).

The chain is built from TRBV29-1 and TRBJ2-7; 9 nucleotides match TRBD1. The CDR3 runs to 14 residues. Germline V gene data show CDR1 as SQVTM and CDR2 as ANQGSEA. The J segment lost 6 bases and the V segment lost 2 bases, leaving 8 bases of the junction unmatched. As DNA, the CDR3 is TGCAGCGTTGAATCGGGACAGGGTGGGGGCGAGCAGTACTTC. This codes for CSVESGQGGGEQYF.

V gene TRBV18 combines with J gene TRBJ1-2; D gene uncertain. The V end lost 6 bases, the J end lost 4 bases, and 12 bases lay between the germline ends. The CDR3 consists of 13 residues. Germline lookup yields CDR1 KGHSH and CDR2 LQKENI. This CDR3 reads CASSSTDPYGYTF. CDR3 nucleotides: TGTGCCAGCTCCTCCACAGACCCCTATGGCTACACCTTC. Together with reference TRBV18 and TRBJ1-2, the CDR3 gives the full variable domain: NAGVMQNPRHLVRRRGQEARLRCSPMKGHSHVYWYRQLPEEGLKFMVYLQKENIIDESGMPKERFSAEFPKEGPSILRIQQVVRGDSAAYFCASSSTDPYGYTFGSGTRLTVV.

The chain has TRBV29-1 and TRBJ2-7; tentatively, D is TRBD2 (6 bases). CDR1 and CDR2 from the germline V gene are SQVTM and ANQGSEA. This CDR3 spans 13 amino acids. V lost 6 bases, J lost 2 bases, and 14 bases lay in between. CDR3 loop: CSVDGRQPYEQYF. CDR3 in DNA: TGCAGCGTCGATGGGAGGCAGCCCTACGAGCAGTACTTC.

The CDR3 DNA sequence: TGTGCCAGCAGCTTGGGACAGGCCATGAACACTGAAGCTTTCTTT. This gives the protein CASSLGQAMNTEAFF. The gene calls are TRBV5-8 and TRBJ1-1; D is perhaps TRBD1 (6 bases). V was clipped by 0 bases and J by 0 bases, with 9 bases between them. Germline V CDR1 and CDR2: SGHTS, YDEGEE. The CDR3 covers 15 residues.

The CDR3 reads CASSSLAQPSGELFF. DNA of the CDR3: TGCGCCAGCAGCTCCCTAGCCCAGCCTTCCGGGGAGCTGTTTTTT. V and J are TRBV5-1 and TRBJ2-2; maybe TRBD2 (5 bases). The CDR3 has 15 amino acids. The germline CDR1 and CDR2 sequences are SGHRS and YFSETQ. V was cut by 3 bases and J by 6 bases, with 15 bases left in between. The complete variable domain, with remaining parts taken from reference TRBV5-1 and TRBJ2-2, reads KAGVTQTPRYLIKTRGQQVTLSCSPISGHRSVSWYQQTPGQGLQFLFEYFSETQRNKGNFPGRFSGRQFSNSRSEMNVSTLELGDSALYLCASSSLAQPSGELFFGEGSRLTVL.

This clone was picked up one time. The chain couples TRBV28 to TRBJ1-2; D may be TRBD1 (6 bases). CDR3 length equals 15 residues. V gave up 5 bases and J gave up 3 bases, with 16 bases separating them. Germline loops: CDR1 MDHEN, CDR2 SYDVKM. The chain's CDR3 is CASSRQGPFYYGYTF. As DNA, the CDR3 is TGTGCCAGCAGTCGCCAGGGGCCATTCTACTATGGCTACACCTTC.